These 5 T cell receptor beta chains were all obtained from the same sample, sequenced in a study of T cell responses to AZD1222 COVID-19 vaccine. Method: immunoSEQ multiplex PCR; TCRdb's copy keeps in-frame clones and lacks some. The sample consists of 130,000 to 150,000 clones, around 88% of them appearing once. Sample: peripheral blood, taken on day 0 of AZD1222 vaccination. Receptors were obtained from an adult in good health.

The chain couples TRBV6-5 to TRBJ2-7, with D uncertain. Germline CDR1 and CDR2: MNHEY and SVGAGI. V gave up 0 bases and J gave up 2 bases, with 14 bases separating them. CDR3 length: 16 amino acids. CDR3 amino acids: CASSYSRRALTYEQYF. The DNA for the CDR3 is TGTGCCAGCAGTTACTCCCGACGCGCACTCACCTACGAGCAGTACTTC.

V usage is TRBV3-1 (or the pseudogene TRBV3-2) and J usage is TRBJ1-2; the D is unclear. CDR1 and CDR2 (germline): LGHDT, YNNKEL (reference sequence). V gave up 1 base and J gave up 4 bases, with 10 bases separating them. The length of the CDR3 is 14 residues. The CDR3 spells CASSQGGRVYGYTF. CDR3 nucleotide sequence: TGTGCCAGCAGCCAAGGTGGACGGGTCTATGGCTACACCTTC.

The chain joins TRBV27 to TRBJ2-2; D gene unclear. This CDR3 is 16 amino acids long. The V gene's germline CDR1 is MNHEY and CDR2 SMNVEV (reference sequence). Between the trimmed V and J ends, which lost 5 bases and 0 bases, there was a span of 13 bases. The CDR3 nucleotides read TGTGCCAGCAGTCCCCCCGGGTTCGCGAACACCGGGGAGCTGTTTTTT. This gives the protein CASSPPGFANTGELFF.

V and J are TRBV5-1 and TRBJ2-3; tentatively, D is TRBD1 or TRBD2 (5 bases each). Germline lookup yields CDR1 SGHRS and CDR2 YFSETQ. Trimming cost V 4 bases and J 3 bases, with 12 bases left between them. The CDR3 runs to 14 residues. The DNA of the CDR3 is TGCGCCAGCAGCCCGGGGACCTTGACAGATACGCAGTATTTT. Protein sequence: CASSPGTLTDTQYF.

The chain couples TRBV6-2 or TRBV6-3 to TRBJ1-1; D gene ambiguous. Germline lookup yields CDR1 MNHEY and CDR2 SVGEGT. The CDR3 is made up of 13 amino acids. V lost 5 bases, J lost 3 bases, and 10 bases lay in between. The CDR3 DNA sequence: TGTGCCAGCAGTGAGGGTACGCACACTGAAGCTTTCTTT. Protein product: CASSEGTHTEAFF.